This T cell receptor beta chain was retrieved from a study of shared clonotypes between healthy human individuals. Study-wide findings and caveats: A reduction in generation probabilities was seen for non-shared clonotypes relative to those shared by all four donors.

The V end was cut by 2 bases, the J end by 0 bases, with 6 bases between. Germline loops: CDR1 ENHRY, CDR2 SYGVKD. This CDR3 has 14 amino acids. Terminally differentiated effector memory CD45RA+ cells were excluded by CCR7 positive selection of CD45RO-negative cells. A word on this clone: The antigen remains unidentified.

This table comes from immunoSEQ multiplex PCR, and its TCRdb copy is limited to in-frame clones, with some not included. Of about 580,000 clones detected, about 98% appear once; the ten largest clones hold approximately 0.33%. The clonotype was recovered from a young man in good health. The material sequenced was naive CD8+ T cells sorted from blood. The rearrangement links TRBV10-3 to TRBJ2-3; no clear D. The CDR3 here is CAISELSSTDTQYF. CDR3 coding DNA: TGTGCCATCAGTGAGCTATCTAGCACAGATACGCAGTATTTT.